This record looks at one T cell receptor (beta chain) sequence and its context. Its antigen is not identified. Germline CDR1 and CDR2: MDHEN and SYDVKM. The CDR3 runs 14 residues. Trimming at V came to 6 bases and at J to 2 bases, leaving 1 base not matched to a gene. MiXCR, applied by TCRdb to the reads, yields one record per CDR3 protein. The sample includes around 170,000 distinct CDR3 sequences, 17% of them seen just once. The entry originates in a study of T cell repertoires in cytomegalovirus infection. Study background: Public TCR beta signatures provided an indication of both CMV infection and a matching HLA type. Findings of the study overall: In two of eight donors, the top clonotype was HLA-C-restricted CMV-specific. People with CMV and the relevant HLA were identified by cumulative public TCR beta family frequency.

Material for sequencing was CD8+ T cells from PBMCs. This receptor was obtained from a human donor in good health (CMV status not recorded). Some clones in this sample may be carry-over from other donors' samples. V usage is TRBV28 and J usage is TRBJ2-6; 7 bases map to TRBD1. CDR3 sequence reads: CASRTGPGANVLTF. In DNA, the CDR3 is TGTGCCAGCAGGACAGGGCCTGGGGCCAACGTCCTGACTTTC.